These T cell receptor beta chains were read from a single sample in a study of CD8 T cells in Susac syndrome. TCRdb reanalysed the immunoSEQ multiplex PCR reads using MiXCR and keeps one entry per CDR3 protein. This sample has about 300,000 distinct CDR3 sequences, with 75% to 90% found just once. The sample consisted of CD8+ T cells from PBMCs. These receptors came from a human donor with multiple sclerosis. Each CDR3 is given with its conserved first and last residue. Fields, in order: D gene, J gene, V gene, clone size, CDR3 DNA, CDR3 protein. A D gene is named only where the DNA matches it firmly. Size tells how often a clone was seen (once, few, many) or the class of an expanded clone, and some rows leave it out.

NA | TRBJ2-1 | TRBV7-9 | NA | TGTGCCAGCAGGATCGGAGGAGGCTACAATGAGCAGTTCTTC | CASRIGGGYNEQFF
NA | TRBJ1-2 | TRBV19 | NA | TGTGCCAGTAGGGAGACCGGGTCCAGCTATGGCTACACCTTC | CASRETGSSYGYTF
NA | TRBJ1-1 | TRBV6-2/TRBV6-3 | NA | TGTGCCAGCAGTTCCTGGCAGGCGAACAGGAACACTGAAGCTTTCTTT | CASSSWQANRNTEAFF
NA | TRBJ1-3 | TRBV10-3 | once | TGTGCCATCAGTGAGTCGTCCCCACATGGAAACACCATATATTTT | CAISESSPHGNTIYF
NA | TRBJ1-5 | TRBV12-3/TRBV12-4 | NA | TGTGCCAGCGGGGGAATTGGAGTTCAGCCCCAGCATTTT | CASGGIGVQPQHF
NA | TRBJ1-4 | TRBV7-9 | NA | TGTGCCAGCAGCTCAAACCAAGGGACGGCGGCCGAAAAACTGTTTTTT | CASSSNQGTAAEKLFF
TRBD1 | TRBJ2-1 | TRBV7-6 | NA | TGTGCCAGCAGCTTAGGGTGGGGACAGATCAACAATGAGCAGTTCTTC | CASSLGWGQINNEQFF
NA | TRBJ2-7 | TRBV5-5 | NA | TGTGCCAGCAGCTCCGCGTCCTACGAGCAGCACTTC | CASSSASYEQHF
TRBD1 | TRBJ2-1 | TRBV6-1 | NA | TGTGCCAGCAGCCTAGACGACAGGGGGAGGGCGGGTAAGAGCTCCTACAATGAGCAGTTCTTC | CASSLDDRGRAGKSSYNEQFF
NA | TRBJ2-6 | TRBV28 | NA | TGTGCCAGCAGTTTCGGATACTCTGGGGCCAACGTCCTGACTTTC | CASSFGYSGANVLTF
TRBD2 | TRBJ2-2 | TRBV7-3 | NA | TGTGCCAGCAGCTTATATGTGGGAGGGGCGAACACCGGGGAGCTGTTTTTT | CASSLYVGGANTGELFF
NA | TRBJ1-2 | TRBV6-5 | NA | TGTGCCAGCGGTACGAACAGCAACTATGGCTACACCTTC | CASGTNSNYGYTF
NA | TRBJ2-2 | TRBV15 | NA | TGTGCCACCAGCAGGACCGAGAACACCGGGGAGCTGTTTTTT | CATSRTENTGELFF
TRBD1 | TRBJ1-5 | TRBV7-9 | NA | TGTGCCAGCAGCTACGGGACAGCGATAAATCAGCCCCAGCATTTT | CASSYGTAINQPQHF
NA | TRBJ2-1 | TRBV3-1 | NA | TGTGCCAGCAGCCCTTGGAGGGCGACAAACAATGAGCAGTTCTTC | CASSPWRATNNEQFF
NA | TRBJ2-1 | TRBV6-6 | few | TGTGCCAGCAGTTATCTGTACAATGAGCAGTTCTTC | CASSYLYNEQFF
NA | TRBJ2-5 | TRBV2 | once | TGTGCCAGCAGTGTTAGGGGGGAGACCCAGTACTTC | CASSVRGETQYF
TRBD2 | TRBJ2-7 | TRBV15 | NA | TGTGCCACCAGCAGCGCCGGGACTAGCGACGAGCAGTACTTC | CATSSAGTSDEQYF
NA | TRBJ2-1 | TRBV30 | few | TGTGCCTGCCTGAGAGACAATGAGCAGTTCTTC | CACLRDNEQFF
TRBD1 | TRBJ1-2 | TRBV28 | NA | TGTGCCAGCAGTTGGCGACAGGGTAACTATGGCTACACCTTC | CASSWRQGNYGYTF
NA | TRBJ2-1 | TRBV6-2/TRBV6-3 | NA | TGTGCCAGCAGCCCGACGCTTGGCTACAATGAGCAGTTCTTC | CASSPTLGYNEQFF
NA | TRBJ2-3 | TRBV11-2 | NA | TGTGCCAGCAGCTCGGGGGGACAGACGCAGTATTTT | CASSSGGQTQYF
NA | TRBJ1-2 | TRBV2 | NA | TGTGCCAGCAGTGATGGGACGGCTCTCGGCTACACCTTC | CASSDGTALGYTF
NA | TRBJ1-5 | TRBV5-6 | NA | TGTGCCAGCAGCTTAGGGGGAGACGGCCCGGGGCCCCAGCATTTT | CASSLGGDGPGPQHF
TRBD1 | TRBJ2-7 | TRBV30 | NA | TGTGCCTGGAGACAGGGGACCTACGAGCAGTACTTC | CAWRQGTYEQYF
NA | TRBJ2-2 | TRBV29-1 | NA | TGCAGCGTTGAAGACGACCTAGCATACACCGGGGAGCTGTTTTTT | CSVEDDLAYTGELFF
TRBD2 | TRBJ2-1 | TRBV9 | NA | TGTGCCAGCAGCGCCGCGGGAGATGGTGCCTACAATGAGCAGTTCTTC | CASSAAGDGAYNEQFF
NA | TRBJ1-2 | TRBV6-4 | NA | TGTGCCAGCAGCCCCCGTGCTCAGGGGACTGGAGGCTACACCTTC | CASSPRAQGTGGYTF
TRBD2 | TRBJ2-2 | TRBV27 | NA | TGTGCCAGCAGTTCCCCACTAGCGGGAGACACCGGGGAGCTGTTTTTT | CASSSPLAGDTGELFF
TRBD1 | TRBJ2-7 | TRBV29-1 | NA | TGCAGCGCTACCGCCGGGACAGGGAAAGGCTACGAGCAGTACTTC | CSATAGTGKGYEQYF
TRBD1 | TRBJ2-7 | TRBV7-8 | NA | TGTGCCAGCAGCTTAGGGGGGACAGTGCGCTACGAGCAGTACTTC | CASSLGGTVRYEQYF
NA | TRBJ2-4 | TRBV19 | NA | TGTGCCAGTAGTATAGAGTTTAGGGGCGGCAAGGACATTCAGTACTTC | CASSIEFRGGKDIQYF
TRBD2 | TRBJ2-1 | TRBV27 | NA | TGTGCCAGCAGTCCGGGACTAGCGGGAGTAGATGAGCAGTTCTTC | CASSPGLAGVDEQFF
TRBD2 | TRBJ2-7 | TRBV28 | few | TGTGCCAGCAGTCCGTTCACGGGGGGCTCCTACGAGCAGTACTTC | CASSPFTGGSYEQYF
NA | TRBJ2-5 | TRBV12-3/TRBV12-4 | NA | TGTGCCAGCAGTTTTGAGAGGAGGGGAGAGACCCAGTACTTC | CASSFERRGETQYF
NA | TRBJ2-7 | TRBV11-1 | NA | TGTGCCAGCAGCCCCTACAGACAGGCCGACAAGCAGTACTTC | CASSPYRQADKQYF
TRBD1 | TRBJ1-6 | TRBV14 | NA | TGTGCCAGCAGCCTGACAGGGAGTCGCTCACCCCTCCACTTT | CASSLTGSRSPLHF
NA | TRBJ2-1 | TRBV3-1 | NA | TGTGCCAGCAGCCAAGAAAGCGGTGAGCAGTTCTTC | CASSQESGEQFF
TRBD1 | TRBJ2-5 | TRBV5-6 | NA | TGTGCCAGCAGCACAGGGGAACCTCAAGAGACCCAGTACTTC | CASSTGEPQETQYF
TRBD1 | TRBJ1-5 | TRBV6-6 | NA | TGTGCCAGCAGTTATGGACAGGGAGCTCAGCCCCAGCATTTT | CASSYGQGAQPQHF
NA | TRBJ2-3 | TRBV9 | NA | TGTGCCAGCAGCGTAGGCAACCTAGGCACAGATACGCAGTATTTT | CASSVGNLGTDTQYF
NA | TRBJ1-4 | TRBV27 | NA | TGTGCCAGCAGTTTATTTCTGGGAGAAAAACTGTTTTTT | CASSLFLGEKLFF
NA | TRBJ2-7 | TRBV7-3 | once | TGTGCCAGCAGCCCGACAGGCCATTCCTCCTACGAGCAGTACTTC | CASSPTGHSSYEQYF
TRBD2 | TRBJ2-7 | TRBV30 | NA | TGTGCCTGGGGACTAGCAGGCGAGCAGTACTTC | CAWGLAGEQYF
NA | TRBJ2-7 | TRBV11-2 | NA | TGTGCCAGCGGACGAACAGTTTCCTACGAGCAGTACTTC | CASGRTVSYEQYF
TRBD1 | TRBJ2-1 | TRBV5-1 | few | TGCGCCAGCAGCTTGGGACAGGGAGACAATGAGCAGTTCTTC | CASSLGQGDNEQFF
TRBD1 | TRBJ1-1 | TRBV5-6 | NA | TGTGCCAGCAGCTTCGGACAGGGGAGCTCTGAAGCTTTCTTT | CASSFGQGSSEAFF
NA | TRBJ2-1 | TRBV30 | NA | TGTGCCTGGACTTCGGGACTTGATTACAATGAGCAGTTCTTC | CAWTSGLDYNEQFF
TRBD2 | TRBJ2-1 | TRBV7-9 | NA | TGTGCCAGCAGCGGGGGACTAGACCCCTACAATGAGCAGTTCTTC | CASSGGLDPYNEQFF
NA | TRBJ2-7 | TRBV7-9 | NA | TGTGCCAGCAGTCTAGACGGAGAGTTCTACGAGCAGTACTTC | CASSLDGEFYEQYF
NA | TRBJ2-3 | TRBV4-1 | few | TGCGCCAGCAGCCGCTCCACCGGGGAGGTAGATACGCAGTATTTT | CASSRSTGEVDTQYF
NA | TRBJ2-2 | TRBV10-3 | once | TGTGCCATCAGTTTTGTCTCGAACACCGGGGAGCTGTTTTTT | CAISFVSNTGELFF
TRBD2 | TRBJ2-5 | TRBV2 | NA | TGTGCCAGCAGTTGGACTAGCGGGTACCAAGAGACCCAGTACTTC | CASSWTSGYQETQYF
NA | TRBJ2-5 | TRBV7-3 | NA | TGTGCCAGCAGCTCCGGGACCGCAGAGACCCAGTACTTC | CASSSGTAETQYF